This TCR beta chain was sequenced during a study of blood T cells in healthy people across ages. Study-level findings and limits: Investigators treated diversity estimates from one million T cells as underestimates. The fall in TCR beta diversity per million T cells was roughly linear with age.

Together with a sample-barcoded 5' primer, a J-beta primer mix was included in a second PCR lasting about 7 to 11 cycles. From the 5' RACE reads, TCRdb called clonotypes with MiXCR, one entry per CDR3 protein. Found here are 750,000 to 950,000 distinct CDR3 sequences, roughly 53% of them singletons; the top ten hold roughly 40%. There were at least 6 micrograms of total RNA extracted from every sample. About this clonotype itself: Its antigen is not identified.

The CDR3 runs 14 residues. Germline V lookup: CDR1 SGHRS, CDR2 YFSETQ. Specimen: blood. The V and J genes are TRBV5-1 and TRBJ2-5, with D tentatively TRBD2 (5 bases). The J call may be faulty, since TRBJ2-4 better matches the DNA end. This sequence was found in a man older than 75 in good health. CDR3 amino acids: CASSLAGSKNIQYF. The CDR3 bases are TGCGCCAGCAGCTTGGCGGGGTCCAAAAACATTCAGTACTTC.